These 8 T cell receptor beta chains share one sample of origin, sequenced in a study of cytomegalovirus exposure and HLA in healthy donors. Researchers ran the PCR with 60 Vbeta and 13 Jbeta primers. TCRdb keeps only in-frame clones here, not all; method: immunoSEQ multiplex PCR. The sample includes roughly 100,000 clones, around 80% of them seen just once. Sequences were obtained from PBMCs. The receptors were sampled from a middle-aged man in good health and CMV-seropositive.

The chain links TRBV5-1 to TRBJ1-3; a possible D gene is TRBD1 (6 bases). CDR3 size: 17 residues. With 0 bases removed from V and 0 bases from J, the gap between germline ends came to 13 bases. Germline CDR1 SGHRS, CDR2 YFSETQ. CDR3 nucleotides: TGCGCCAGCAGCTTGGCAGGGGCGGCAGGCTCTGGAAACACCATATATTTT. Residues: CASSLAGAAGSGNTIYF.

This chain connects TRBV6-5 to TRBJ2-1; D is unclear. V was clipped by 4 bases and J by 0 bases, with 10 bases between them. The V gene's germline CDR1 is MNHEY and CDR2 SVGAGI. The CDR3 loop spans 15 amino acids. The CDR3 DNA follows: TGTGCCAGCAGTTCACAGCAGAGCTCCTACAATGAGCAGTTCTTC. Translation: CASSSQQSSYNEQFF.

Concerning this clone: A read error may produce the germline difference seen at one junction end. J is TRBJ2-6 and V is TRBV19; a weak D match, TRBD1 (6 bases). CDR3 length: 14 amino acids. Per germline, CDR1 LNHDA and CDR2 SQIVND (reference sequence). CDR3 in amino acids: CASSTGDGANGLTF. The DNA of the CDR3 is TGTGCCAGTAGTACAGGGGATGGGGCCAACGGCCTGACTTTC.

V gene TRBV5-4 combines with J gene TRBJ2-1; possible D gene TRBD2, 6 bases. From germline, CDR1 is SGHNT and CDR2 YYREEE (reference sequence). V lost 4 bases and J lost 0, with 14 bases in between. This CDR3 has 16 amino acids. CDR3 bases: TGTGCCAGCAGCGCCGCCCTAGCGAACTCCTACAATGAGCAGTTCTTC. This codes for CASSAALANSYNEQFF.

The gene calls are TRBV6-5 and TRBJ2-7; 9 nucleotides match TRBD1. CDR1 is MNHEY and CDR2 is SVGAGI in the germline V gene. The CDR3 totals 14 residues. Trimming cost V 7 bases and J 6 bases; bases outside gene matches: 10. CDR3 amino acids: CASTQQGAQREQYF. In nucleotides, the CDR3 is TGTGCCAGCACCCAACAGGGGGCGCAACGCGAGCAGTACTTC.

This clone has only one observation. The rearrangement uses TRBV11-2 and TRBJ2-4; 9 bases map to TRBD2. V was clipped by 4 bases and J by 12 bases; unmatched bases: 13. CDR3 size: 15 residues. CDR1 is SGHAT, CDR2 FQNNGV, per germline. The CDR3 is CASSSRGREGLSQYF. In DNA, the CDR3 is TGTGCCAGCAGCTCCCGGGGGCGGGAGGGCTTGAGTCAGTACTTC. The variable domain in full, completed from reference TRBV11-2 and TRBJ2-4, reads EAGVAQSPRYKIIEKRQSVAFWCNPISGHATLYWYQQILGQGPKLLIQFQNNGVVDDSQLPKDRFSAERLKGVDSTLKIQPAKLEDSAVYLCASSSRGREGLSQYFGAGTRLSVL.

This clone was seen only once. V gene TRBV6-5 combines with J gene TRBJ1-1; D not resolved. The germline CDR1 and CDR2 sequences are MNHEY and SVGAGI. Trimming took off 0 bases at V and 2 bases at J, with 4 bases between the two ends. The CDR3 consists of 13 residues. In DNA, the CDR3 is TGTGCCAGCAGTTACTCCTTCAACACTGAAGCTTTCTTT. Translation gives CASSYSFNTEAFF.

This CDR3 is CASSPPGQPNYGYTF. CDR3 coding DNA: TGTGCCAGCAGCCCCCCTGGGCAGCCAAACTATGGCTACACCTTC. The J gene is TRBJ1-2, the V gene TRBV5-6, with unresolved D. There are 15 residues in the CDR3. Deletions cut 4 bases from V and 2 bases from J, with 15 bases between. Germline V gene sequence: CDR1 SGHDT, CDR2 YYEEEE.